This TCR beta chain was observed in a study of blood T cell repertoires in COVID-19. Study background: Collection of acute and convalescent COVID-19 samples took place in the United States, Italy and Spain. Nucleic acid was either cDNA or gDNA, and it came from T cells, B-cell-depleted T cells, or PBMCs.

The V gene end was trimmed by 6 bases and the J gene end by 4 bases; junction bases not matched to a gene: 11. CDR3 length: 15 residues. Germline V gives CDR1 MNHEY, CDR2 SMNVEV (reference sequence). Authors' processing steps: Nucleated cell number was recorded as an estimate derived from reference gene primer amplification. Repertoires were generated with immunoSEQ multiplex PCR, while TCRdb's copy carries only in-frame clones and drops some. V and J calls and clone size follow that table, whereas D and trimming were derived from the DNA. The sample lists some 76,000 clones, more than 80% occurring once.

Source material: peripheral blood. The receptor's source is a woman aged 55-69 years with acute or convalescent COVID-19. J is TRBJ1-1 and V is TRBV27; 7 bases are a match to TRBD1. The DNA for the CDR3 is TGTGCCAGCAGCTCTATCGACAGGGTCGGCACTGAAGCTTTCTTT. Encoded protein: CASSSIDRVGTEAFF.